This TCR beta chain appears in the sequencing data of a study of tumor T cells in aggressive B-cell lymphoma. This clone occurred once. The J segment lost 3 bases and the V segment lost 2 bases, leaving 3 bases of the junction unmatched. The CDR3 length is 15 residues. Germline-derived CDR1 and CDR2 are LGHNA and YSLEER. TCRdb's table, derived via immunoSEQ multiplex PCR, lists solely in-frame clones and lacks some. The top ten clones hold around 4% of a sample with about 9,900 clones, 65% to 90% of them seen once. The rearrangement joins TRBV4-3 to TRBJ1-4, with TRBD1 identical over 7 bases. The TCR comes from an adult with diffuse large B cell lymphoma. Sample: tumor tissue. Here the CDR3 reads CASSQHRGANEKLFF. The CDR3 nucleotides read TGCGCCAGCAGCCAACACAGGGGAGCTAATGAAAAACTGTTTTTT.